The present T cell receptor (beta chain) was sequenced within a study of T-cell reconstitution after alpha-beta-depleted transplantation in children (dated by TCRdb to between 2015 and 2016). About the full investigation: The study quantitatively tracked T-cell immune reconstitution after TCRalphabeta/CD19-depleted allogeneic hematopoietic cell transplantation in children using TCR repertoire profiling.

The CDR3 runs 15 amino acids, cysteine and phenylalanine included. Of all the DNA, just the CDR3 is kept, 45 bases in frame from base 1. After removal of 4 bases from V and 0 bases from J, the junction retains 0 bases not matched to a gene. Libraries were built with PCR. The sample was run on an Illumina HiSeq 2500. To normalize quantification of the TCRbeta repertoire, the TCR libraries were built with molecular barcoding that relied on unique molecular identifiers. TCRdb redid the processing of the public reads, applying fastp at Q25 and MiXCR, and retained in-frame beta chains. Each CDR3 protein gets just one entry, which takes the most common genes and DNA from the rows behind it. For this sample the table gives some 530,000 distinct CDR3 sequences, of which approximately 12% were detected only once. The leading ten clones occupy under 7% of the sample. This clonotype was observed many times. Its cognate antigen has yet to be identified. No much larger clone is present one base from it, and per-base qualities are unavailable.

The rearrangement combines TRBV12-3 or TRBV12-4 with TRBJ2-1; 10 bases in the middle match TRBD2. The TCR was taken from a human donor who donated a stem cell graft to a child with combined immunodeficiency. The sequences come from PBMCs from the stem cell graft donor, collected from the stem cell graft. The nucleotides are TGTGCCAGCAGTTCTAGCGGGAGCTCCTACAATGAGCAGTTCTTC. This gives the protein CASSSSGSSYNEQFF.